This T cell receptor beta chain appears in the sequencing data of a study of cytomegalovirus exposure and HLA in healthy donors. Whole-study findings and limits: Based on reports, TCR beta sequences accurately predicted HLA-A and HLA-B alleles for most subjects. An observed cluster of highly shared sequence variants was recorded as a likely sequencing artifact.

Every donor was a healthy person donating bone marrow. While unrecorded immune exposures were likely, the donors were nominally healthy when sampled. With regard to this clone: The antigen is undetermined.

CDR1 is SGHAT, CDR2 FQDESV, per germline (reference sequence). The CDR3 totals 14 residues. Losses at the gene ends were 3 bases for V and 0 bases for J; bases not matched to a gene: 2. Use of 60 Vbeta and 13 Jbeta primers characterized the PCR. Profiling relied on immunoSEQ multiplex PCR, and the TCRdb table lists in-frame clones only, not all of them. Of roughly 180,000 clones listed, roughly 80% are singletons. What was sequenced was PBMCs. V and J are TRBV11-1 and TRBJ2-7; TRBD1 agrees at 7 bases. The receptor was derived from a female donor in good health and CMV-seronegative. The CDR3 protein is CASSFGQVSYEQYF. The CDR3 DNA follows: TGTGCCAGCAGCTTCGGACAGGTCTCCTACGAGCAGTACTTC.